This T cell receptor (beta chain) was documented in a study of blood T cell repertoires in COVID-19. Study in general: Spain, Italy and the United States supplied samples that represented acute and convalescent COVID-19.

V was trimmed by 5 bases and J by 1 base, leaving 11 bases between them. The CDR3 spans 14 residues. Germline V gene data show CDR1 as SEHNR and CDR2 as FQNEAQ (reference sequence). The protocol was immunoSEQ multiplex PCR, while the TCRdb copy is restricted to in-frame clones and leaves out a portion. The data hold 150,000 to 170,000 clones, with approximately 80% observed a single time. The sample taken for sequencing was peripheral blood. This TCR came from a woman aged 55-69 years with acute or convalescent COVID-19. The rearrangement uses TRBV7-9 and TRBJ2-5, with D perhaps TRBD1 (6 bases). The chain's CDR3 is CASSIQGLQETQYF. The CDR3 nucleotides read TGTGCCAGCAGCATTCAGGGGCTCCAAGAGACCCAGTACTTC.